This TCR beta chain was captured in a study of CD8 T cells in Susac syndrome (dated 2019 in TCRdb). Background on the whole study: Repertoire sequencing was used to test whether CD8+ T cell activation and differentiation in Susac syndrome was antigen driven.

Findings and caveats that apply to the study as a whole: The TCR sequencing and HLA analysis was acknowledged to have included a relatively small number of individuals.

Peripheral blood CD8+ and CD4+ T cells from healthy donors, Susac syndrome patients and multiple sclerosis patients were profiled by high-throughput TCR beta sequencing. Healthy donors were age- and sex-matched controls. Bulk CD8+ and CD4+ T cells were purified magnetically by negative isolation, whereas CD8+ TEMRA cells were enriched by FACS. Blood was collected in EDTA tubes and processed within 24 hours, with PBMCs isolated through density gradient centrifugation. PBMCs destined for TCR sequencing were cryopreserved in liquid nitrogen and later thawed in a 37 °C water bath. A purity of at least 90% was achieved for sorted or isolated CD4+, CD8+ and CD8+ TEMRA cells. A distance of 17 bases separates the germline ends of V and J, which lose 4 bases and 2 bases respectively. The CDR3 covers 16 residues, taking in both the cysteine and the phenylalanine. The kept DNA is CDR3 alone, 48 bases in frame from the first base. CDR1 and CDR2, looked up from the germline V gene, are SQVTM and ANQGSEA.

RNA was extracted with the RNeasy kit and about 0.45 to 1 ug was reverse transcribed using random hexamers. TCR beta CDR3 regions were amplified with the immunoSEQ multiplex PCR assay covering 54 Vbeta and 13 Jbeta segments. To correct PCR amplification bias, a synthetic template baseline was used for both primer optimization and computational correction. On the authors' methods: Reads were assigned to V, D and J genes according to IMGT and analyzed in immunoSEQ Analyzer, with only productive sequences retained. Clonality was computed as one minus Shannon entropy normalized by log2 of the number of productive unique sequences. Public and private clones were assessed among the 100 most prevalent clones of each patient and control. Clones were defined as Susac-specific when absent from the healthy and MS cohorts, from approximately 1,100 published viral clones and from other ImmuneACCESS disease sequences. TCRdb reprocessing: public reads trimmed at Q25 with fastp, clones called with MiXCR, in-frame beta chains kept. Each entry merges the rows of one CDR3 protein and shows their most common DNA and genes. V and J calls and clone size were set by TCRdb, not the authors. The table for this sample lists around 130,000 distinct CDR3 sequences; 85% to 95% of them were counted only once. The ten largest make up approximately 0.1% of the sample.

Concerning this clonotype: What this receptor recognizes is not known. No clone much larger than this one lies a single base away; base qualities are absent.

The chain couples TRBV29-1 to TRBJ2-2, with the D call perhaps TRBD1 or TRBD2, each one matching 6 bases. The sequence derives from a human donor in good health. The specimen sequenced was CD4+ T cells from PBMCs. The CDR3 corresponds to CSVARGAGTNTGELFF. The bases read TGCAGCGTTGCAAGGGGGGCAGGGACTAACACCGGGGAGCTGTTTTTT.